This T cell receptor (beta chain) is from a study of Ad26.COV2.S vaccination and SARS-CoV-2 variants. Overall study context: In the study, Ad26.COV2.S was injected intramuscularly once, or twice 56 days apart.

The protocol was immunoSEQ multiplex PCR, while the TCRdb copy is restricted to in-frame clones and leaves out a portion. Found here are about half a million clones, roughly nine tenths of them singletons; the top ten hold 1.5% to 2%. Study results and caveats: Responses of spike-specific T cells (both CD8+ and CD4+) reportedly showed substantial breadth after vaccination. Spike-specific TCR breadth was greater after Ad26.COV2.S than placebo.

This clone was observed once. What it binds is not known. Trimming cost V 8 bases and J 10 bases, with 14 bases left between them. Germline V lookup: CDR1 MNHEY, CDR2 SVGAGI. The CDR3 is 12 residues long. Specified treatment: about 20 received Ad26.COV2.S at low or high dose, single or two shots; about five received placebo; per-sample allocation not given. After the first vaccine or placebo injection, samples were drawn on day 63. Spike of the Wuhan-strain SARS-CoV-2 was expressed by an Ad26 vector, which formed the vaccine. The chain has TRBV6-5 and TRBJ1-4; D is ambiguous. This sequence was found in a person aged 18 to 59 who received the Ad26.COV2.S COVID-19 vaccine or a placebo. Sample: peripheral blood, taken in a trial of Ad26.COV2.S vaccine versus placebo. CDR3 nucleotides: TGTGCCAGCTCGCCGAACGCGGTAAAACTGTTTTTT. Its translation is CASSPNAVKLFF.